The 20 T cell receptor beta chains below come from one sample, sequenced in a study of CD8 T cells in Susac syndrome (dated by TCRdb to the late 2010s). To prepare the library, the immunoSEQ multiplex PCR assay was applied. RNA was extracted using the RNeasy kit, and about 0.5 to 1 ug of the RNA was reverse transcribed with random hexamers. Starting from the raw public reads, TCRdb applied fastp trimming at Q25, assembled clones with MiXCR and retained in-frame beta chains. All rows with the same CDR3 protein become a single entry with the most common DNA and genes. The sample yields 84,000 or so distinct CDR3 sequences; 96% were counted once. 0.41% of the sample lies in the top ten. The specimen was CD8+ T cells from PBMCs. The receptor set was obtained from a human donor with Susac syndrome.

This chain joins TRBV15 and TRBJ2-2; 9 nucleotides align to TRBD2. Trimming took 1 base from V and 5 from J; bases not matched to a gene: 8. Germline V lookup: CDR1 LNHNV, CDR2 YYDKDF (reference sequence). This CDR3 contains 17 residues. The CDR3 loop reads CATSRANSGRQTGELFF. The DNA of the CDR3 is TGTGCCACCAGCAGAGCCAATAGCGGGAGACAAACCGGGGAGCTGTTTTTT. The full variable domain, rest sourced from reference TRBV15 and TRBJ2-2, is DAMVIQNPRYQVTQFGKPVTLSCSQTLNHNVMYWYQQKSSQAPKLLFHYYDKDFNNEADTPDNFQSRRPNTSFCFLDIRSPGLGDTAMYLCATSRANSGRQTGELFFGEGSRLTVL.

The chain uses TRBV6-6 and TRBJ2-6; D call uncertain. With 0 bases removed from V and 2 bases from J, the gap between germline ends came to 2 bases. This CDR3 is 14 amino acids long. Germline loops: CDR1 MNHNY, CDR2 SVGAGI (reference sequence). The CDR3 DNA sequence: TGTGCCAGCAGTTACTCGACTGGGGCCAACGTCCTGACTTTC. Residues: CASSYSTGANVLTF.

This chain connects TRBV5-4 to TRBJ2-7; D not resolved. Germline V gene sequence: CDR1 SGHNT, CDR2 YYREEE (reference sequence). CDR3 length: 13 residues. V lost 1 base and J lost 0, with 5 bases in between. This chain's CDR3 is CASSLQSSYEQYF. The DNA for the CDR3 is TGTGCCAGCAGCTTGCAGAGCTCCTACGAGCAGTACTTC. Full variable domain (rest looked up from reference TRBV5-4 and TRBJ2-7): ETGVTQSPTHLIKTRGQQVTLRCSSQSGHNTVSWYQQALGQGPQFIFQYYREEENGRGNFPPRFSGLQFPNYSSELNVNALELDDSALYLCASSLQSSYEQYFGPGTRLTVT.

The rearrangement joins TRBV6-1 to TRBJ2-7; D is ambiguous. From germline, CDR1 is MNHNS and CDR2 SASEGT. The CDR3 runs to 15 residues. With 2 bases removed from V and 4 bases from J, the gap between germline ends came to 15 bases. CDR3 in DNA: TGTGCCAGCAGTGAACTTCATCGCCCTTCTTACGAGCAGTACGTC. This codes for CASSELHRPSYEQYV.

The chain links TRBV9 to TRBJ2-3, with 7 bases identical to TRBD1. Trimming removed 3 bases from V and 4 bases from J; junction bases left unmatched: 5. CDR1 and CDR2 (germline): SGDLS, YYNGEE. This CDR3 is built from 14 residues. CDR3 DNA: TGTGCCAGCAGCGCAGACACAGGGGCAGATACGCAGTATTTT. Its protein is CASSADTGADTQYF.

The chain carries TRBV9 and TRBJ2-1; D gene ambiguous. The CDR3 is made up of 15 amino acids. Germline V lookup: CDR1 SGDLS, CDR2 YYNGEE. Trimming left V 4 bases short and J 0 bases short, with 11 bases between. CDR3 residues: CASSRGFSSYNEQFF. In DNA, the CDR3 is TGTGCCAGCAGCCGCGGATTTAGCTCCTACAATGAGCAGTTCTTC.

This chain connects TRBV29-1 to TRBJ2-2, with a possible D match to TRBD1 (5 bases). The germline CDR1 and CDR2 sequences are SQVTM and ANQGSEA. The CDR3 has 13 residues. V was cut by 7 bases and J by 6 bases, with 15 bases left in between. The chain's CDR3 is CSAEQDFAGELFF. The CDR3 bases are TGCAGCGCGGAACAGGATTTCGCCGGGGAGCTGTTTTTT.

This rearrangement joins TRBV27 to TRBJ2-7, with 8 bases aligning to TRBD2. The CDR3 totals 14 residues. V lost 5 bases, J lost 2 bases, and 5 bases stayed unmatched. Germline loops: CDR1 MNHEY, CDR2 SMNVEV (reference sequence). Here the CDR3 DNA reads TGTGCCAGCAGTCTCGGGGGGGGACCCTACGAGCAGTACTTC. Amino acid sequence: CASSLGGGPYEQYF.

This clonotype was detected only once. V gene TRBV12-3 or TRBV12-4 combines with J gene TRBJ2-5; D not resolved. This CDR3 contains 13 residues. V lost 6 bases and J 4 bases, leaving 12 bases between the germline ends. CDR3 in amino acids: CASRPHSLETQYF. The CDR3 DNA is TGTGCCAGCAGACCTCACAGCCTAGAGACCCAGTACTTC.

The CDR3 DNA reads as TGCAGCGTTGAACTCCCGACTAACACCGGGGAGCTGTTTTTT. As protein: CSVELPTNTGELFF. The rearrangement uses TRBV29-1 and TRBJ2-2; D is ambiguous. Germline loops: CDR1 SQVTM, CDR2 ANQGSEA. V was clipped by 2 bases and J by 2 bases, with 9 bases between them. The CDR3 totals 14 residues.

The CDR3 loop is CASSISGRMNTEAFF. Here the CDR3 DNA reads TGTGCCAGTAGTATAAGCGGCAGGATGAACACTGAAGCTTTCTTT. V gene TRBV19 combines with J gene TRBJ1-1; D is uncertain. The germline V gene encodes CDR1 LNHDA and CDR2 SQIVND (reference sequence). This CDR3 has 15 amino acids. The V gene lost 2 bases and the J gene lost 0 bases, with 10 bases spanning the gap. The complete variable domain, with remaining parts taken from reference TRBV19 and TRBJ1-1, reads DGGITQSPKYLFRKEGQNVTLSCEQNLNHDAMYWYRQDPGQGLRLIYYSQIVNDFQKGDIAEGYSVSREKKESFPLTVTSAQKNPTAFYLCASSISGRMNTEAFFGQGTRLTVV.

The chain links TRBV27 to TRBJ2-1; TRBD1 might be the D (5 bases). CDR3 length equals 13 residues. CDR1 and CDR2 (germline): MNHEY, SMNVEV (reference sequence). V was shortened by 4 bases and J by 4 bases, with 8 bases between the two germline ends. The CDR3 is CASSSQGYNEQFF. The CDR3 DNA sequence: TGTGCCAGCAGTTCGCAGGGTTACAATGAGCAGTTCTTC.

V gene TRBV28 combines with J gene TRBJ2-5; D call uncertain. The germline V and J ends were trimmed by 6 bases and 4 bases, with 18 bases remaining between them. Germline V gives CDR1 MDHEN, CDR2 SYDVKM. The CDR3 runs 15 residues. CDR3 coding DNA: TGTGCCAGCAGCCCAAGTTACACCAAGAGAGAGACCCAGTACTTC. It is translated as CASSPSYTKRETQYF.

The chain links TRBV24-1 to TRBJ2-2, with 9 bases identical to TRBD1. Germline trimming cut 4 bases from V and 5 bases from J; bases unmatched to any gene: 7. CDR1 and CDR2 (germline): KGHDR, SFDVKD. The CDR3 loop spans 16 amino acids. This CDR3 is CATSEWTGVGTGELFF. CDR3 bases: TGTGCCACCAGTGAGTGGACAGGGGTCGGAACCGGGGAGCTGTTTTTT.

Here the CDR3 reads CASSGTDNEQFF. The CDR3 DNA follows: TGTGCCAGCAGCGGGACAGACAATGAGCAGTTCTTC. The chain carries TRBV28 and TRBJ2-1; 7 nucleotides match TRBD1. The germline gives CDR1 MDHEN, CDR2 SYDVKM. CDR3 length: 12 amino acids. With 6 bases clipped from V and 5 bases from J, the junction kept 1 base outside the gene matches.

The V gene is TRBV28, the J gene TRBJ1-2, with 9 bases lining up with TRBD1. V lost 5 bases, J lost 1 base, and 8 bases stayed unmatched. The CDR3 covers 16 residues. Germline CDR1 is MDHEN and CDR2 is SYDVKM. The CDR3 sequence is CASSHRDRAVNYGYTF. DNA for the CDR3: TGTGCCAGCAGTCACCGGGACAGGGCCGTTAACTATGGCTACACCTTC.

The chain combines TRBV6-2 or TRBV6-3 with TRBJ1-1; TRBD1 is a possible D gene (5 bases). The V and J ends lost 5 bases and 0 bases respectively, with 16 bases between them. This CDR3 spans 16 amino acids. Germline V CDR1 and CDR2: MNHEY, SVGEGT. As DNA, the CDR3 is TGTGCCAGCAGTCCCCTGGAGGGGTTGATGAACACTGAAGCTTTCTTT. Residues: CASSPLEGLMNTEAFF.

The V and J genes are TRBV20-1 and TRBJ2-5; TRBD1 is a possible D gene (6 bases). The CDR3 sequence is 17 residues long. Trimming pared 6 bases from V and 1 base from J, leaving 24 bases between. Germline CDR1 reads DFQATT; CDR2 reads SNEGSKA (reference sequence). The CDR3 is CSACGATGISPQETQYF. CDR3 DNA: TGCAGTGCCTGCGGCGCCACAGGGATCTCCCCCCAAGAGACCCAGTACTTC.

CDR3 residues: CASSQVGAGTETQYF. CDR3 sequence (DNA): TGCGCCAGCAGCCAAGTAGGAGCGGGGACGGAGACCCAGTACTTC. The V and J genes are TRBV4-3 and TRBJ2-5; 7 positions agree with TRBD2. V shed 1 base, J shed 5 bases, and the junction held 7 bases outside the gene matches. This CDR3 comprises 15 residues. Germline CDR1 LGHNA, CDR2 YSLEER.

V and J are TRBV28 and TRBJ2-3; either TRBD1 or TRBD2 may supply D (5 bases each). Germline CDR1 reads MDHEN; CDR2 reads SYDVKM. The V and J ends lost 2 bases and 6 bases respectively, with 12 bases between them. This CDR3 is built from 14 residues. The CDR3 DNA reads TGTGCCAGCAGTTTACACAGAGGGGAGGATACGCAGTATTTT. Amino acids: CASSLHRGEDTQYF. Based on the CDR3 plus reference TRBV28 and TRBJ2-3, the full variable domain is DVKVTQSSRYLVKRTGEKVFLECVQDMDHENMFWYRQDPGLGLRLIYFSYDVKMKEKGDIPEGYSVSREKKERFSLILESASTNQTSMYLCASSLHRGEDTQYFGPGTRLTVL.